This TCR beta chain was obtained from a study of human T cells and chemical hapten exposure. Time point described: patch test 2, 6 weeks after DPC sensitization. Treatment in this sample: therapeutic diphenylcyclopropenone sensitization with weekly scalp DPC. MiXCR, run by TCRdb on the RACE reads, gives a single entry per CDR3 protein. The data hold approximately 85,000 distinct CDR3 sequences, with about a tenth observed a single time. Germline CDR1 reads SGHRS; CDR2 reads YFSETQ. The CDR3 is made up of 16 amino acids. Deletions cut 5 bases from V and 0 bases from J, with 15 bases between. The clonotype was recovered from a woman aged 30 to 39 with alopecia areata. Some clones in this sample may be carry-over from other donors' samples. This sample comprised whole blood, obtained in connection with sensitization to the hapten diphenylcyclopropenone (DPC). The chain uses TRBV5-1 and TRBJ1-3; D perhaps matches TRBD1 (5 bases). In DNA, the CDR3 is TGCGCCAGCAGTCAAACGACAGCCAGCTCTGGAAACACCATATATTTT. It encodes CASSQTTASSGNTIYF.